This T cell receptor (beta chain) was recovered during a study of metastatic and nonmetastatic thyroid tumors (dated by TCRdb to about 2020). Context from the whole study: Repertoires were compared across peripheral blood and tumor or nodule tissue samples from malignant and benign thyroid patients. Results the study describes overall, beyond this receptor: In both blood and tumor samples, TCR beta diversity was reported to be significantly higher in malignant tumors than in benign nodules.

Before undergoing thyroid surgery, none of the patients had been given any kind of treatment. Patient clinical samples collected from about 2011 to 2018 were retrospectively analysed using T-cell receptor beta sequencing. This clone was counted ten times or more. Its recognized antigen is unknown. Qualities for individual bases were not recorded, and no much larger clone is one base off. Spanning cysteine to phenylalanine, the CDR3 consists of 16 amino acids. The kept DNA is CDR3 alone, 48 bases in frame from the first base. Trimming accounts for 2 bases at V and 4 bases at J, while the number of junction bases matched to no gene is 6. Reading the germline V gene gives CDR1 SGHAT and CDR2 FQNNGV. To prepare the library, PCR was applied. This sample was sequenced with an Illumina HiSeq 4000. High-throughput sequencing was used to profile the TCR beta-chain CDR3 region of each patient. Regarding the original processing steps: A classifier to discriminate distant-metastatic papillary thyroid cancer patients was built from CDR3 differences across clinicopathological groups. To measure repertoire diversity the researchers used the Shannon index, while the Morisita-Horn index served to gauge how similar the tumor and blood repertoires were. TCRdb applied fastp at Q25 and MiXCR to the public reads, then kept only in-frame beta chains. Clone size and V and J calls follow TCRdb, not the original study. In this sample the table shows around 18,000 clones, 30% to 40% of which occur a single time. The ten most abundant clones make up 17% of the sample.

The chain couples TRBV11-2 to TRBJ2-3, with 10 bases aligning to TRBD2. This TCR came from a female donor with papillary thyroid cancer or a benign thyroid nodule (not recorded which). Some clones in this sample may be carry-over from other donors' samples. Material for sequencing was tumor tissue. DNA sequence: TGTGCCAGCAGCTTAAGGGGGCTAGCGGGAGCAGATACGCAGTATTTT. Translated, it gives CASSLRGLAGADTQYF. Joined to the reference TRBV11-2 and TRBJ2-3 proteins, this CDR3 gives the full variable domain: EAGVAQSPRYKIIEKRQSVAFWCNPISGHATLYWYQQILGQGPKLLIQFQNNGVVDDSQLPKDRFSAERLKGVDSTLKIQPAKLEDSAVYLCASSLRGLAGADTQYFGPGTRLTVL.